This T cell receptor (beta chain) was obtained from a study of post-analysis software for immune sequencing data (dated by TCRdb to 2014 to 2015). Background on the whole study: Relapsing-remitting, secondary progressive and progressive-relapsing multiple sclerosis were recorded as disease courses, and subtype annotation was lacking for some patients. A subset of samples was prepared in parallel using single-end sample barcoding, then pooled and co-amplified after Illumina adapter ligation. Patient repertoires were compared against over ten previously published healthy control repertoires from donors aged 6 to 25 years. Broad study findings and their caveats: The control group was slightly older than the multiple sclerosis patient group. When samples were clustered directly using the F measure, samples prepared in the same batch co-clustered strongly, which prompted a batch-effect correction. Normalized Chao1 diversity was significantly lower in multiple sclerosis patients than controls, suggesting substantial peripheral T-cell clonal expansion. Patients showed significantly higher frequencies than controls for five TRBV segments, among them TRBV5-6, TRBV5-1 and TRBV20-1.

Receptor libraries were prepared by PCR. Reads for this sample came from an Illumina HiSeq 2500. Unique molecular identifiers were incorporated into TCR beta cDNA libraries to reduce PCR and sequencing biases. Per 1 to 10 million input T cells, around 500,000 cDNA molecules were obtained, such that each molecule approximated one T cell. The patient libraries were prepared and sequenced using the same protocol as the earlier healthy control dataset. Within a given batch, samples were prepared together, multiplexed and sequenced on the same HiSeq lane. Per the source publication's procedure: Raw barcoded reads were processed with MIGEC, and single-read molecular identifier groups were discarded before consensus assembly and CDR3 extraction. Clonotype tables were post-analysed with VDJtools, and diversity was normalized by down-sampling all datasets to the smallest sample size. In repertoire overlap clustering, CDR3 amino acid sequences, but not nucleotide sequences, were matched to correct batch-related cross-sample contamination. Using fastp at Q25 and MiXCR, TCRdb reprocessed the public reads and kept productive beta chains. Duplicate CDR3 protein sequences are folded into a single record with the most common DNA and genes. TCRdb's processing, not the authors', yielded these V and J calls. Recorded for this sample are hundreds of thousands of distinct CDR3 sequences; roughly 30% of them occurred a single time. The ten largest make up around 0.55% of the sample.

V lost 6 bases and J lost 1 base; the stretch between them is 13 bases long. In the germline V gene, CDR1 corresponds to MNHEY and CDR2 to SVGEGT. The CDR3 has 14 amino acids, counting the end cysteine and phenylalanine. Kept here is only the CDR3 DNA, which spans 42 bases and is read in frame from base 1. TCR beta repertoires were profiled from peripheral blood of 10 to 15 young patients with multiple sclerosis to demonstrate the VDJtools post-analysis software. The multiple sclerosis patients were children and adolescents between roughly 6 and 16 years of age. Regarding this clonotype: The target of this receptor is not known. No base-level quality is on record; no much larger clone is a single base apart.

The TCR was taken from a girl aged 5 to 17 with multiple sclerosis. Sequences were obtained from blood. The sequence is built from TRBV6-2 or TRBV6-3 and TRBJ2-7; the D gene is unclear. At the DNA level, the sequence is TGTGCCAGCAGATCAGCGTCAGAATCCTACGAGCAGTACTTC. This translates into CASRSASESYEQYF.